The rows below give T cell receptor beta chains drawn from one sample of a study of blood T cell repertoires in COVID-19. Repertoires were generated with immunoSEQ multiplex PCR, while TCRdb's copy carries only in-frame clones and drops some. The sample holds some 270,000 clones; 70% to 90% are singletons and the top ten take roughly 11%. The specimen sequenced was peripheral blood. These receptors all come from a woman between 65 and 79 years old with acute or convalescent COVID-19. CDR3s include the opening cysteine and the closing phenylalanine or tryptophan. D genes are given only for firm matches. Rows may omit the clone size; those that give it use once, few, many or a size class.

clone_size j_call d_call v_call cdr3_nt cdr3_aa
. TRBJ2-3 . TRBV4-1 TGCGCCAGCAGCCAAGATAGGAGGTATACGCAGTATTTT CASSQDRRYTQYF
. TRBJ1-1 . TRBV18 TGTGCCAGCTCAAACATTATTAACACTGAAGCTTTCTTT CASSNIINTEAFF
. TRBJ1-5 TRBD1 TRBV19 TGTGCCAGTAGTATAGGGGGCCAGGGGGCGCCTGGGCAGCCCCAGCATTTT CASSIGGQGAPGQPQHF
. TRBJ2-5 . TRBV24-1 TGTGCCACCAGTGACGGACAGCGGGAGACCCAGTACTTC CATSDGQRETQYF
. TRBJ2-7 TRBD1 TRBV6-5 TGTGCCAGCAGGCAGGGACAGTCTCACTCCTACGAGCAGTACTTC CASRQGQSHSYEQYF
. TRBJ2-7 . TRBV6-5 TGTGCCAGCAGACTACAGAGGGAGAGCTCCTACGAGCAGTACTTC CASRLQRESSYEQYF
. TRBJ2-5 TRBD2 TRBV4-1 TGCGCCAGCAGCCAAAGCGGGGGTCCGGAGACCCAGTACTTC CASSQSGGPETQYF
. TRBJ2-3 . TRBV10-1 TGCGCCAGCAGTGAGACTAGGGCCTCAAAGGTCCATTTT CASSETRASKVHF
. TRBJ1-1 . TRBV2 TGTGCCAGCAGTAGGATAGCCATGAACACTGAAGCTTTCTTT CASSRIAMNTEAFF
. TRBJ1-4 . TRBV7-9 TGTGCCAGCAGCTTGGGCCAGGGGAACGAAAAACTGTTTTTT CASSLGQGNEKLFF
. TRBJ2-7 TRBD2 TRBV7-9 TGTGCCAGCAGCTTAGATATGCTAGCGGGGACCCACGAGCAGTACTTC CASSLDMLAGTHEQYF
once TRBJ1-2 . TRBV20-1 TGCAGTGTACCGGGGGGGGTTGGCTACACCTTC CSVPGGVGYTF
once TRBJ2-7 TRBD1 TRBV5-1 TGCGCCAGCAGCTTAGGGACCGGGGACAGATACGAGCAGTACTTC CASSLGTGDRYEQYF
. TRBJ2-5 . TRBV7-8 TGTGCCAGCAGCTGGGGCGGAACAGAGACCCAGTACTTC CASSWGGTETQYF
. TRBJ1-1 . TRBV18 TGTGCCAGCTCACCAGGACTGAGCATGAACACTGAAGCTTTCTTT CASSPGLSMNTEAFF
. TRBJ2-5 TRBD2 TRBV2 TGTGCCAGCACGGGAGGCCTCTTAACCCAGTACTTC CASTGGLLTQYF
. TRBJ2-1 TRBD2 TRBV27 TGTGCCAGCACAGCGGGACTAGCGGACAATGAGCAGTTCTTC CASTAGLADNEQFF
. TRBJ1-3 . TRBV4-1 TGCGCCAGCAGCCAAACGTCCGACAAGTTCAGGAACACCATATATTTT CASSQTSDKFRNTIYF
. TRBJ2-5 TRBD2 TRBV23-1 TGCGCCAGCAGTCAATCGAAGCGGGGGGGCCAAGAGACCCAGTACTTC CASSQSKRGGQETQYF
. TRBJ2-1 TRBD1 TRBV6-5 TGTGCCAGCAGTTACCGGGACAGGGTCTACAATGAGCAGTTCTTC CASSYRDRVYNEQFF
. TRBJ1-5 . TRBV29-1 TGCAGCGTCCAAGCGGCTAATCAGCCCCAGCATTTT CSVQAANQPQHF
. TRBJ2-2 TRBD2 TRBV9 TGTGCCAGCAGCGTAGGAGCGGGGGAGATCACCGGGGAGCTGTTTTTT CASSVGAGEITGELFF
. TRBJ2-1 TRBD2 TRBV7-3 TGTGCCAGCAGCCAGGCTGGCGGGGGGGCCTACAATGAGCAGTTCTTC CASSQAGGGAYNEQFF
few TRBJ1-1 TRBD1 TRBV11-3 TGTGCCAGCAGCTTGGGACAGGGTTCGAACACTGAAGCTTTCTTT CASSLGQGSNTEAFF
. TRBJ2-7 . TRBV4-1 TGCGCCAGCAGCCAGAGCCGTTTCCCCTACGAGCAGTACTTC CASSQSRFPYEQYF
few TRBJ1-1 . TRBV19 TGTGCCAGTAGTTTAACGACAGGTTCTGAAGCTTTCTTT CASSLTTGSEAFF
. TRBJ2-3 TRBD1 TRBV5-1 TGCGCCAGCGCGCGGACAGGATATGACACAGATACGCAGTATTTT CASARTGYDTDTQYF
. TRBJ2-3 . TRBV5-1 TGCGCCAGCAGCTTGAAGGTCAGGGAGGCAGGGGGAACAGATACGCAGTATTTT CASSLKVREAGGTDTQYF
once TRBJ1-1 . TRBV5-6 TGTGCCAGCACCGGGGGGGTTAGTGGGCCCCCAAACACTGAAGCTTTCTTT CASTGGVSGPPNTEAFF
. TRBJ2-7 . TRBV27 TGTGCCAGCAGTTTACAGCCCGGAGGGGCATACGAGCAGTACTTC CASSLQPGGAYEQYF
. TRBJ1-6 . TRBV9 TGTGCCAGCAGCGCCGGCGTGGGCAGAATTATATCACCCCTCCACTTT CASSAGVGRIISPLHF
. TRBJ2-1 TRBD2 TRBV6-6 TGTGCCAGCAGTCCCCGGACTAGCGGGACGCCCCCTTGGTACAATGAGCAGTTCTTC CASSPRTSGTPPWYNEQFF
. TRBJ1-6 TRBD1 TRBV19 TGTGCCAGTAGTTCGGGGACAGGACGTAATTCACCCCTCCACTTT CASSSGTGRNSPLHF
. TRBJ1-1 . TRBV5-1 TGCGCCAGCAGCTGGCAGGGGCAGAACACTGAAGCTTTCTTT CASSWQGQNTEAFF
. TRBJ1-2 . TRBV6-5 TGTGCCAGCTCGGCGGGATACTATGGCTACACCTTC CASSAGYYGYTF
. TRBJ1-1 TRBD1 TRBV2 TGTGCCGGCGGACAGGGGAACACTGAAGCTTTCTTT CAGGQGNTEAFF
. TRBJ2-2 . TRBV6-2/TRBV6-3 TGTGCCAGCAGTTACTCGAGGGGGACCGGGGAGCTGTTTTTT CASSYSRGTGELFF
once TRBJ1-3 . TRBV18 TGTGCCAGCTCCCCTATGACTGCCATTGGAAACACCATATATTTT CASSPMTAIGNTIYF
. TRBJ2-3 TRBD1 TRBV20-1 TGCAGTGCTAGTCGCATACAGGGGGCGGCAGATACGCAGTATTTT CSASRIQGAADTQYF
. TRBJ2-5 TRBD2 TRBV6-4 TGTGCCAGCAGTTATAGCGGGGGACTCCAAGAGACCCAGTACTTC CASSYSGGLQETQYF
. TRBJ2-5 . TRBV29-1 TGCAGCGTCGGGTCCCCTCGCGTCCTCGGTCCCACACAAGAGACCCAGTACTTC CSVGSPRVLGPTQETQYF
. TRBJ1-4 . TRBV15 TGTGCCACCAGGCGGGGTGCAACTAATGAAAAACTGTTTTTT CATRRGATNEKLFF
. TRBJ2-7 TRBD1 TRBV27 TGTGCCGTCCGGGACAGGGGGCCTGAGGAGTACTTC CAVRDRGPEEYF
. TRBJ2-5 . TRBV6-5 TGTGCCAGCACCTCAGGGGAGACCCAGTACTTC CASTSGETQYF
once TRBJ1-3 TRBD1 TRBV27 TGTGCCAGCAGCCTGGACAGGGGACGTGGAAACACCATATATTTT CASSLDRGRGNTIYF
. TRBJ1-1 . TRBV6-5 TGTGCCAGCTTACGGGGGTCAAACACTGAAGCTTTCTTT CASLRGSNTEAFF